The 11 T cell receptor beta chains reported below all come from one sample, sequenced in a study of T cells expressing NK-cell markers. TCRdb derives one entry per CDR3 protein from the 5' RACE reads, leaving out DNA. The listing records about 180,000 distinct CDR3 sequences. The material sequenced was blood T cells: a sorted CD56 or NKG2C T cell subset, CD4+ or CD8+ T cells, or bulk PBMC T cells (not recorded which). These receptors all come from a man aged 18-69 years in good health.

The V call is TRBV7-9, the J call TRBJ2-7; there is no DNA to check the TCRdb D call of TRBD2. CDR1 is SEHNR, CDR2 FQNEAQ, per germline (reference sequence). The CDR3 has 14 amino acids. CDR3 region: CASSPAGRAYEQYF.

The chain recombines TRBV27 with TRBJ2-7; TCRdb picks TRBD1, but there is no DNA to check that call. The V gene's germline CDR1 is MNHEY and CDR2 SMNVEV (reference sequence). This CDR3 has 15 amino acids. This CDR3 reads CASSLLGTGSHEQYF.

This chain joins TRBV6-2 or TRBV6-3 and TRBJ2-5; checking the TCRdb D call of TRBD1 is not possible without DNA. Germline CDR1 MNHEY, CDR2 SVGEGT. The CDR3 contains 14 residues. The CDR3 spells CASTVGQIQETQYF.

V gene TRBV19 combines with J gene TRBJ1-1; TCRdb reports TRBD1, a call that lacks DNA to check it against. The CDR3 runs to 13 residues. The germline V gene encodes CDR1 LNHDA and CDR2 SQIVND (reference sequence). The CDR3 protein is CASSIGANTEAFF.

The V gene is TRBV27, the J gene TRBJ1-2; TCRdb's assignment of TRBD1 cannot be checked, as there is no DNA. The CDR3 runs 13 residues. Per the germline V gene, CDR1 is MNHEY and CDR2 is SMNVEV (reference sequence). CDR3 sequence reads: CASSLSRDNGYTF.

CDR3 loop: CASSQRLAVGETQYF. The chain is built from TRBV3-1 and TRBJ2-5; TCRdb names TRBD2, which stays unverified in the absence of DNA. The germline V gene has CDR1 LGHDT and CDR2 YNNKEL (reference sequence). The length of the CDR3 is 15 residues.

The chain employs TRBV12-3 or TRBV12-4 and TRBJ2-3; TCRdb picks TRBD2, but there is no DNA to check that call. This CDR3 comprises 16 residues. The CDR3 sequence: CASSERYSLAGDTQYF.

The chain combines TRBV20-1 with TRBJ1-6; TCRdb's D call, TRBD1, is unchecked because there is no DNA. The CDR3 loop spans 14 amino acids. Germline loops: CDR1 DFQATT, CDR2 SNEGSKA (reference sequence). The CDR3 here is CSAEDRELNSPLHF.

The rearrangement uses TRBV28 and TRBJ2-7; the D gene TCRdb calls, TRBD1, cannot be checked with no DNA. Germline V gene sequence: CDR1 MDHEN, CDR2 SYDVKM. The CDR3 extends over 14 amino acids. The CDR3 reads CATDRAGSSYEQYF. Based on the CDR3 plus reference TRBV28 and TRBJ2-7, the full variable domain is DVKVTQSSRYLVKRTGEKVFLECVQDMDHENMFWYRQDPGLGLRLIYFSYDVKMKEKGDIPEGYSVSREKKERFSLILESASTNQTSMYLCATDRAGSSYEQYFGPGTRLTVT.

V gene TRBV9 combines with J gene TRBJ2-2; the D gene TCRdb calls, TRBD2, cannot be checked with no DNA. This CDR3 has 18 residues. Looked up from germline, CDR1 is SGDLS and CDR2 is YYNGEE. CDR3 residues: CASSERASGGPGTGELFF.

This chain uses TRBV27 with TRBJ2-7; the D gene TCRdb calls, TRBD1, cannot be checked with no DNA. This CDR3 spans 14 amino acids. In germline, CDR1 is MNHEY, CDR2 SMNVEV (reference sequence). CDR3 sequence: CASRSDRGPYEQYF.